Shown below are 13 T cell receptor beta chains from a single sample sequenced in a study of T cell responses to AZD1222 COVID-19 vaccine. The table came from immunoSEQ multiplex PCR; TCRdb's copy has only in-frame clones and leaves some out. This table has about 110,000 clones, approximately 91% appearing once. Source: peripheral blood, taken on day 0 of AZD1222 vaccination. These receptors came from an adult in good health.

The V and J genes are TRBV18 and TRBJ1-4, with 7 bases fitting TRBD1. The V segment lost 3 bases and the J segment 8 bases; nucleotides outside the gene matches: 3. This CDR3 has 13 amino acids. Germline lookup yields CDR1 KGHSH and CDR2 LQKENI. The CDR3 nucleotides read TGTGCCAGCTCACCCGGGACAGAAGAAAAACTGTTTTTT. Its protein is CASSPGTEEKLFF.

The count of this clone is one. The chain recombines TRBV7-3 with TRBJ1-1; D may be TRBD1 (5 bases). Trimming left V 0 bases short and J 5 bases short, with 7 bases between. This CDR3 comprises 13 residues. Germline V gene data show CDR1 as SGHTA and CDR2 as FQGTGA. The CDR3, as DNA: TGTGCCAGCAGCTTAACAGAGGGGACTGAAGCTTTCTTT. It is translated as CASSLTEGTEAFF. Full variable domain (rest looked up from reference TRBV7-3 and TRBJ1-1): GAGVSQTPSNKVTEKGKYVELRCDPISGHTALYWYRQSLGQGPEFLIYFQGTGAADDSGLPNDRFFAVRPEGSVSTLKIQRTERGDSAVYLCASSLTEGTEAFFGQGTRLTVV.

V gene TRBV7-9 combines with J gene TRBJ1-2; the D gene is possibly TRBD1 (6 bases). Trimming shortened V by 3 bases and J by 5 bases, and 16 bases separated the two germline ends. Germline CDR1 reads SEHNR; CDR2 reads FQNEAQ (reference sequence). The CDR3 has 15 amino acids. Here the CDR3 reads CASSFTATGPYGYTF. The CDR3 DNA reads TGTGCCAGCAGCTTTACCGCCACAGGGCCATATGGCTACACCTTC.

The chain links TRBV6-5 to TRBJ1-2, with D hard to call. CDR3 length: 12 amino acids. Trimming shortened V by 6 bases and J by 4 bases, and 9 bases separated the two germline ends. The germline V gene encodes CDR1 MNHEY and CDR2 SVGAGI. The CDR3: CASSQAGYGYTF. CDR3 bases: TGTGCCAGCAGCCAGGCGGGCTATGGCTACACCTTC.

The chain joins TRBV27 to TRBJ2-7; 12 nucleotides agree with TRBD2. J lost 0 bases, V lost 3 bases, and 9 bases had no gene match. CDR3 length equals 18 residues. The germline CDR1 and CDR2 sequences are MNHEY and SMNVEV (reference sequence). Written as DNA, the CDR3 is TGTGCCAGCAGTTTGAGGACTAGCGGGACCTCTCTCTCCTACGAGCAGTACTTC. Translating gives CASSLRTSGTSLSYEQYF.

The chain employs TRBV4-1 and TRBJ1-5; D possibly corresponds to TRBD1 (5 bases). Trimming took 3 bases from V and 0 from J, leaving 12 bases between them. CDR1 is MGHRA, CDR2 YSYEKL, per germline. The CDR3 has 16 residues. The CDR3 spells CASSQAIQDSNQPQHF. The CDR3 DNA reads TGCGCCAGCAGCCAGGCGATACAGGATAGCAATCAGCCCCAGCATTTT.

This chain joins TRBV19 and TRBJ1-4, with a tentative D call TRBD1 (5 bases). The CDR3 runs 16 residues. V was cut by 3 bases and J by 8 bases, with 19 bases left in between. The germline V gene encodes CDR1 LNHDA and CDR2 SQIVND (reference sequence). The CDR3 here is CASSIAMGGVGEKLFF. The CDR3 DNA reads as TGTGCCAGTAGTATCGCGATGGGAGGGGTAGGGGAAAAACTGTTTTTT. Using reference TRBV19 and TRBJ1-4 for the parts outside the CDR3, the full variable domain is DGGITQSPKYLFRKEGQNVTLSCEQNLNHDAMYWYRQDPGQGLRLIYYSQIVNDFQKGDIAEGYSVSREKKESFPLTVTSAQKNPTAFYLCASSIAMGGVGEKLFFGSGTQLSVL.

The chain is built from TRBV7-8 and TRBJ2-7; no reliable D call. CDR3 size: 16 residues. The germline gives CDR1 SGHVS, CDR2 FQNEAQ. With 0 bases removed from V and 7 bases from J, the gap between germline ends came to 19 bases. For the CDR3, the DNA is TGTGCCAGCAGCTTAGCCAGGCACCAACCGCACACAGAGCAGTACTTC. Protein sequence: CASSLARHQPHTEQYF. The whole variable domain, filled in from reference TRBV7-8 and TRBJ2-7, reads GAGVSQSPRYKVAKRGQDVALRCDPISGHVSLFWYQQALGQGPEFLTYFQNEAQLDKSGLPSDRFFAERPEGSVSTLKIQRTQQEDSAVYLCASSLARHQPHTEQYFGPGTRLTVT.

The DNA of the CDR3 is TGCGCCAGCAGCTACAGGGACCCATATGGCTACACCTTC. Translating it yields CASSYRDPYGYTF. The chain couples TRBV5-1 to TRBJ1-2, with D maybe TRBD1 (6 bases). The CDR3 runs to 13 residues. Between the trimmed V and J ends, which lost 3 bases and 5 bases, there was a span of 11 bases. Germline V gives CDR1 SGHRS, CDR2 YFSETQ.

The rearrangement joins TRBV4-2 to TRBJ2-2, with TRBD2 matching 8 bases. This CDR3 region has 17 residues. V shed 0 bases and J 0 bases; nucleotides not matched to a gene: 3. Germline loops: CDR1 LGHNA, CDR2 YNFKEQ. The CDR3: CASSQDGSGANTGELFF. The DNA for the CDR3 is TGTGCCAGCAGCCAAGACGGTAGCGGGGCGAACACCGGGGAGCTGTTTTTT.

This clone was seen a handful of times. The rearrangement uses TRBV7-9 and TRBJ1-1, with 7 bases identical to TRBD1. Germline lookup yields CDR1 SEHNR and CDR2 FQNEAQ (reference sequence). V was clipped by 3 bases and J by 3 bases; unmatched bases: 4. This CDR3 is built from 14 residues. The CDR3 reads CASSLQGGHTEAFF. In DNA form, the CDR3 reads TGTGCCAGCAGCTTGCAGGGGGGGCACACTGAAGCTTTCTTT.

J is TRBJ2-2 and V is TRBV10-3; possible D gene TRBD2, 7 bases. Trimming took off 4 bases at V and 0 bases at J, with 18 bases between the two ends. Germline loops: CDR1 ENHRY, CDR2 SYGVKD. CDR3 length equals 18 residues. The CDR3: CAISGSGGGGPNTGELFF. In DNA form, the CDR3 reads TGTGCCATCAGTGGGTCCGGGGGCGGGGGTCCGAACACCGGGGAGCTGTTTTTT.

The chain joins TRBV5-4 to TRBJ1-1; TRBD1 matches at 12 bases. Looked up from germline, CDR1 is SGHNT and CDR2 is YYREEE (reference sequence). V gave up 0 bases and J gave up 1 base; unmatched junction bases: 10. The CDR3 totals 19 residues. The CDR3 sequence: CASSLAGTGGWWENTEAFF. CDR3 nucleotide sequence: TGTGCCAGCAGCTTGGCAGGGACAGGGGGCTGGTGGGAGAACACTGAAGCTTTCTTT.